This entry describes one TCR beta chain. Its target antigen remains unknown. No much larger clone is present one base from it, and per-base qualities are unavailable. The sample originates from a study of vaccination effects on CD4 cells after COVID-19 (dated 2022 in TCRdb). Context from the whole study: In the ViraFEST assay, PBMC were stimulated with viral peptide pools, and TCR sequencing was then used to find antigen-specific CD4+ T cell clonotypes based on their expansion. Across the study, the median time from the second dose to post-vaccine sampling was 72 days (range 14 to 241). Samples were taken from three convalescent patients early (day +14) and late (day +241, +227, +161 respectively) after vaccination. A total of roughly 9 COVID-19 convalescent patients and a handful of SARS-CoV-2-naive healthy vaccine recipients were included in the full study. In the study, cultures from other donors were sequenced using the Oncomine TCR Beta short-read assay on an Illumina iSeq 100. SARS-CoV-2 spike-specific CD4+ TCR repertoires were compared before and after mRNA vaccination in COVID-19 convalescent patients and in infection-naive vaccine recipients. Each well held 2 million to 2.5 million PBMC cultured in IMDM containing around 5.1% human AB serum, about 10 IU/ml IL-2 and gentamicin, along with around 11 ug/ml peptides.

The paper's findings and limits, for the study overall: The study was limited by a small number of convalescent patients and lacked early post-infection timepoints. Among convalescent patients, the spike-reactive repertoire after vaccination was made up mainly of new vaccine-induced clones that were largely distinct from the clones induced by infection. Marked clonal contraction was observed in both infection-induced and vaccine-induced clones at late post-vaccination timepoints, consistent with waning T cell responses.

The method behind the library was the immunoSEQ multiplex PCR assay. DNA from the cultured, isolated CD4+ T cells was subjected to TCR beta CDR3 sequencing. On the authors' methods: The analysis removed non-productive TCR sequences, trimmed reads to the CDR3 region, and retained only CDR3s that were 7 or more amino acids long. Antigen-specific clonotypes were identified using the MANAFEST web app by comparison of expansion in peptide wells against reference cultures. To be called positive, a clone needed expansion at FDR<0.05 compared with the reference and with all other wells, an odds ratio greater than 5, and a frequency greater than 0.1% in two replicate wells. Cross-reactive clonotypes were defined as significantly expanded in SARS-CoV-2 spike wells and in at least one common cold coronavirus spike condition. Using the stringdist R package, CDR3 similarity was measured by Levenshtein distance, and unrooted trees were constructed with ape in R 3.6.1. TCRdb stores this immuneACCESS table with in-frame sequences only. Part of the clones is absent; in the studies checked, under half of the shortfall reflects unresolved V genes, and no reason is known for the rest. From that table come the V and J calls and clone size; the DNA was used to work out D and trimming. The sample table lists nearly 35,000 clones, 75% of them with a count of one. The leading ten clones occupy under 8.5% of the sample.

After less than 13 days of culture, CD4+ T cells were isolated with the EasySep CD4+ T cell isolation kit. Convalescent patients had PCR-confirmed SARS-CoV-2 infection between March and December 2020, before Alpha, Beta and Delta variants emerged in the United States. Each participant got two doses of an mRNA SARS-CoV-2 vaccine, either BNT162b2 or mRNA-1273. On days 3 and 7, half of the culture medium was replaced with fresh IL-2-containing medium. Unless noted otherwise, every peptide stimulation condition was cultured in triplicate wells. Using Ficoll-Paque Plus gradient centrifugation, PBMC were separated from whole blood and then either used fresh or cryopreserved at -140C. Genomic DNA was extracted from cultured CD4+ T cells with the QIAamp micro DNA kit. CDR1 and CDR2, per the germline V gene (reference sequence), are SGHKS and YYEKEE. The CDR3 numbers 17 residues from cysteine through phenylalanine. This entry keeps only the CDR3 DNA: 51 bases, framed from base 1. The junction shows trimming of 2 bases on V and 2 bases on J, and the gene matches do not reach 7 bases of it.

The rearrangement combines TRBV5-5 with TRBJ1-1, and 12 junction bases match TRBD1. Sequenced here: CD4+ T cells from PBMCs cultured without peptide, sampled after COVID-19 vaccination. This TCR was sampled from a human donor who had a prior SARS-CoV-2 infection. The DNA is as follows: TGTGCCAGCAGCTTCGGGACAGGGGGCCCGGGTAACACTGAAGCTTTCTTT. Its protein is CASSFGTGGPGNTEAFF.